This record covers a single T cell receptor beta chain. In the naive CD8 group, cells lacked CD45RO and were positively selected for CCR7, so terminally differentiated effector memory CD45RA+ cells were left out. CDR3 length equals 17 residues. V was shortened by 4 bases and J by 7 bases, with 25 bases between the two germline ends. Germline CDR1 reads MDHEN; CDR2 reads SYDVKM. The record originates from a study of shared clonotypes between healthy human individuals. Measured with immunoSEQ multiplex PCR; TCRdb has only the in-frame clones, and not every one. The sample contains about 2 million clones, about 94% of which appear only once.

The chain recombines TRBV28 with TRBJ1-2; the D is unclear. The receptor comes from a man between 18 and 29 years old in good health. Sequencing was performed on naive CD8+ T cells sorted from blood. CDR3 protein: CASSSPHLTRGSLGYTF. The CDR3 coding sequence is TGTGCCAGCAGTTCACCTCACCTCACCCGAGGGTCTCTTGGCTACACCTTC.